This TCR beta chain derives from a study of graft-versus-host responses after intestinal transplantation. Across the study: Transplantation in recipients was multivisceral, liver-intestinal, or isolated intestinal. Overall study findings and caveats: The recipient marrow held GvH clones, and some of them showed up first in ileum or blood. Allografts from individuals with graft-donor T cell macrochimerism displayed high graft-versus-host to host-versus-graft clonal ratios.

Clones were sequenced by immunoSEQ multiplex PCR, and TCRdb holds only the in-frame ones, with some missing. The repertoire holds about 98,000 clones, with approximately 85% as singletons. Concerning this clone itself: What it binds is not known.

This clonotype originated in a human patient who received an intestinal transplant, so some T cells may come from the graft donor. The source was PBMCs, collected 255 days after intestinal transplant.

Here the CDR3 DNA reads TGTGCCAGCAGCTCACGGACAACCAATCAGCCCCAGCATTTT. It translates to CASSSRTTNQPQHF. The chain links TRBV7-2 to TRBJ1-5, with TRBD1 as a possible D gene (5 bases). This CDR3 is 14 amino acids long. With 4 bases removed from V and 3 bases from J, the gap between germline ends came to 10 bases. Germline V lookup: CDR1 SGHTA, CDR2 FQGNSA.